This TCR beta chain is from a study of T-cell memory formation after mild COVID-19. Regarding the study as a whole: In pre-infection memory, a portion of responding clones appeared, which suggested that cross-reactive memory joined. Specificity for SARS-CoV-2 was not confirmed among the second-wave clones peaking on day 37.

Many counts were recorded for this clonotype. Its target is unknown. The length of the CDR3 is 15 residues. CDR1 and CDR2 (germline): SGHRS, YFSETQ. V lost 0 bases and J 0 bases, leaving 7 bases between the germline ends. TCRdb reprocessed the 5' RACE reads with MiXCR, giving one entry per CDR3 protein. The sample shows about 150,000 distinct CDR3 sequences, about 6% of them seen only once. This rearrangement joins TRBV5-1 to TRBJ1-5; tentative D call: TRBD1 (5 bases). The sample was PBMCs or a T cell subset sorted from them (not recorded which). This TCR was recovered from an adult woman who had mild COVID-19 (a few samples of this study predate the infection). Cell type and time point are not known. Here the CDR3 reads CASSLGGDSNQPQHF. The CDR3 nucleotides are TGCGCCAGCAGCTTGGGAGGGGATAGCAATCAGCCCCAGCATTTT.